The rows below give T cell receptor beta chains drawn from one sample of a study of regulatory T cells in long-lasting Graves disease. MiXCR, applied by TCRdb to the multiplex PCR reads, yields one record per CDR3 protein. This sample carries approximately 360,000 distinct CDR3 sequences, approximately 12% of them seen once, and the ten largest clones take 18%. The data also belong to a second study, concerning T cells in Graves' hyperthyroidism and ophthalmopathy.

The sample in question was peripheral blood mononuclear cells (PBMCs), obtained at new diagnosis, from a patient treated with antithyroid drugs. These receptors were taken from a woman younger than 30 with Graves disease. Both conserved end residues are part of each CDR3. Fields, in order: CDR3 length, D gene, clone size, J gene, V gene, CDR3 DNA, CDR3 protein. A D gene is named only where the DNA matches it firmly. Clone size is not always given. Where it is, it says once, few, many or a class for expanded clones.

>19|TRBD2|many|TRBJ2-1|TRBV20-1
TGCAGTGCTAGAGATGTGGGACTAGCGGGAGGATGGTCCTACAATGAGCAGTTCTTC
CSARDVGLAGGWSYNEQFF
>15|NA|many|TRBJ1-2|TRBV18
TGTGCCAGCTCACCACCGGTCAGCTCGCCCTATGGCTACACCTTC
CASSPPVSSPYGYTF
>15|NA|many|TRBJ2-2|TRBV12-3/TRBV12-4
TGTGCCAGCAGAATTATTATCGAGGGGAACGGGGAGCTGTTTTTT
CASRIIIEGNGELFF
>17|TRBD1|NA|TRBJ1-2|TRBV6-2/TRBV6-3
TGTGCCAGCAGTTACGGACAGGGCCGAGCGGAGACGGCTGGCTACACCTTC
CASSYGQGRAETAGYTF
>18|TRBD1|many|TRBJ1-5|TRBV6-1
TGTGCCAGCAGTACCCGACAGGGGGGACCCCTAAGCAATCAGCCCCAGCATTTT
CASSTRQGGPLSNQPQHF
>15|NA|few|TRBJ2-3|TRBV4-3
TGCGCCAGCAGCCAAGAAAGGCTTGGAGCTGAAACGCAGTATTTT
CASSQERLGAETQYF
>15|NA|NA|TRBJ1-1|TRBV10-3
TGTGCCATCAGTGAGTCGGGGCAGGGGAACACTGAAGCTTTCTTT
CAISESGQGNTEAFF
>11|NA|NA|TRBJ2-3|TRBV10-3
TGTGCCATCAGAACGTCAGATACGCAGTATTTT
CAIRTSDTQYF
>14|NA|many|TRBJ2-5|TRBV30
TGTGCCTGGAGTAGGGCTAGCGAGGGCGAGACCCAGTACTTC
CAWSRASEGETQYF
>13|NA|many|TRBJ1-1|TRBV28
TGTGCCAGCAGCTTTTACCTGGGGACTGAAGCTTTCTTT
CASSFYLGTEAFF
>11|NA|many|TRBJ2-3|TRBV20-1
TGCAGTGTACTAGTAGGAGATACGCAGTATTTT
CSVLVGDTQYF
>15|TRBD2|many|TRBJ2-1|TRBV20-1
TGCAGTGCTAGAGGACTAGCGGGATGGAACAATGAGCAGTTCTTC
CSARGLAGWNNEQFF
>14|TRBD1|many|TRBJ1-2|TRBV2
TGTGCCAGCAGGCCAGGGGGCAGCTACTATGGCTACACCTTC
CASRPGGSYYGYTF
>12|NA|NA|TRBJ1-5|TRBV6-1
TGTGCCAGCAGTGGACCTAATCAGCCCCAGCATTTT
CASSGPNQPQHF
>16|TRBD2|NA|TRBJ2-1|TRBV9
TGTGCCAGCAGCGTAGGACTAGCGGGACACTACAATGAGCAGTTCTTC
CASSVGLAGHYNEQFF
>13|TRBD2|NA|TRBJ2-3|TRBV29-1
TGCAGCGTTGTCGGGAGGAACACAGATACGCAGTATTTT
CSVVGRNTDTQYF
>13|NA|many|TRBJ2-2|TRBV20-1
TGCAGTGCTAGAGCCACAGGGACCGGGGAGCTGTTTTTT
CSARATGTGELFF
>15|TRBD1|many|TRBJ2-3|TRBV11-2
TGCGCCAGCAGCCAAGAAGGACAGGGCACAGATACGCAGTATTTT
CASSQEGQGTDTQYF
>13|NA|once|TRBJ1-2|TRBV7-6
TGTGCCAGCCGGGGCTGGGGTAACTATGGCTACACCTTC
CASRGWGNYGYTF
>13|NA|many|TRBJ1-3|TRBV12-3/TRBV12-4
TGTGCCAGCAGTTACCGGGGTGGAAACACCATATATTTT
CASSYRGGNTIYF
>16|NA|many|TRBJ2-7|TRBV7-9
TGTGCCAGCAGCTTAGGGCTGGGTGGGAGCTCCTACGAGCAGTACTTC
CASSLGLGGSSYEQYF
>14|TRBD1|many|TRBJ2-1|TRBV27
TGTGCCAGCAGTCCCAAGGGACAGGACCCCGAGCAGTTCTTC
CASSPKGQDPEQFF
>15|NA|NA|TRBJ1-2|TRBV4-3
TGCGCCAGCAGCCAAGACAGGGTACCCGCCCATGGCTACACCTTC
CASSQDRVPAHGYTF